These 4 T cell receptor beta chains were sequenced from one sample in a study of identical twins. TCRdb independently ran MiXCR on the 5' RACE reads; one entry per CDR3 protein. Here the sample spans 1.5 million to 2 million distinct CDR3 sequences, 25% to 35% being singletons. Sequenced sample: cord blood. Source of these receptors: a newborn girl in good health.

The chain couples TRBV29-1 to TRBJ1-1; 9 nucleotides align to TRBD1. The CDR3 contains 16 residues. Germline lookup yields CDR1 SQVTM and CDR2 ANQGSEA. Unmatched junction bases numbered 15, after V lost 6 bases and J lost 4 bases. The CDR3, as DNA: TGCAGCGTCTACAGGGGGCCCCCCGATTTGAGCACTGAAGCTTTCTTT. Its translation is CSVYRGPPDLSTEAFF.

This chain joins TRBV7-2 and TRBJ2-6; 14 positions match TRBD2. V lost 5 bases, J lost 4 bases, and 4 bases stayed unmatched. The CDR3 loop spans 17 amino acids. Per the germline V gene, CDR1 is SGHTA and CDR2 is FQGNSA. The CDR3 DNA reads as TGTGCCAGCAGCGGACTAGCGGGAGGATCAGGGGCCAACGTCCTGACTTTC. Its protein product is CASSGLAGGSGANVLTF.

This clonotype was found a few times. The genes are TRBV5-1 and TRBJ1-1; D gene unclear. V dropped 4 bases and J dropped 1 base, with 11 bases sitting between them. Germline V lookup: CDR1 SGHRS, CDR2 YFSETQ. The CDR3 totals 14 residues. CDR3 protein: CASSVQASNTEAFF. CDR3 coding DNA: TGCGCCAGCAGCGTCCAGGCCTCGAACACTGAAGCTTTCTTT.

This clonotype was observed a handful of times. The chain links TRBV28 to TRBJ2-1; 10 bases agree with TRBD2. Germline CDR1 and CDR2: MDHEN and SYDVKM. V shed 3 bases, J shed 8 bases, and the junction held 7 bases outside the gene matches. The CDR3 extends over 15 amino acids. The CDR3 spells CASSLGASGSYEQFF. As DNA, the CDR3 is TGTGCCAGCAGTTTGGGGGCTAGCGGGAGCTATGAGCAGTTCTTC.